The entry below describes one T cell receptor (beta chain). Antigen: not known. This entry belongs to a study of vaccination effects on CD4 cells after COVID-19. About the research overall: Samples gathered post-vaccine arrived a median of 72 days past the second dose.

Libraries were prepared by immunoSEQ multiplex PCR; TCRdb keeps only in-frame clonotypes and omits some of them. The table lists about 46,000 clones, around 80% of them singletons, with around 16% in the top ten. Ahead of sequencing, the ViraFEST assay grew antigen-specific CD4+ T cells using viral peptide pools. Culturing for nine to ten days preceded CD4+ T cell isolation. Each person got two doses of an mRNA SARS-CoV-2 vaccine, BNT162b2 or mRNA-1273. Each well held 1.5 million to 2 million PBMC cultured with about 10 ug/ml peptides and roughly 9 IU/ml IL-2. This clonotype was sampled from a human donor who received a COVID-19 vaccine. The source material was CD4+ T cells from PBMCs cultured with HCoV-OC43 spike peptides, sampled after COVID-19 vaccination. Subset here: HCoV-OC43 spike overlapping peptide pool stimulation.

CDR3 in amino acids: CASKREQETQYF. The CDR3 DNA is TGCGCCAGTAAGCGGGAACAAGAGACCCAGTACTTC. V is TRBV5-1 and J is TRBJ2-5, with TRBD2 matching 7 bases. V was pared by 8 bases and J by 2 bases, with 3 bases of the junction left unmatched. Per germline, CDR1 SGHRS and CDR2 YFSETQ. The CDR3 sequence is 12 residues long.